This TCR beta chain was obtained from a study of human T cells and chemical hapten exposure. CDR1 and CDR2 from the germline V gene are SGDLS and YYNGEE. The V gene lost 0 bases and the J gene lost 2 bases, with 9 bases spanning the gap. The CDR3 extends over 14 amino acids. TCRdb re-called the RACE reads through MiXCR, storing one row per CDR3 protein. Among around 56,000 distinct CDR3 sequences listed, roughly a tenth were seen once. Time point given: pre-sensitization, week 0. Treatment noted: therapeutic diphenylcyclopropenone sensitization with weekly scalp DPC. This specimen consisted of whole blood, obtained in connection with sensitization to the hapten diphenylcyclopropenone (DPC). The TCR was taken from a man aged 35 to 55 with alopecia areata. Some clones in this sample may be carry-over from other donors' samples. The genes are TRBV9 and TRBJ2-7, with no clear D. The CDR3 nucleotides read TGTGCCAGCAGCGTAGGGCAGTTTACCTACGAGCAGTACTTC. Protein sequence: CASSVGQFTYEQYF.